This TCR beta chain was documented in a study of blood T cell repertoires in COVID-19. Study in general: Sites across the United States, Italy and Spain contributed samples from acute and convalescent COVID-19. PBMCs, B-cell-depleted T cells, or T cells were the source of the cDNA or gDNA that made up the material.

Generated by immunoSEQ multiplex PCR, the TCRdb table keeps only in-frame clones and is missing some. The sample shows around 200,000 clones, 85% to 90% of them seen only once. Living in under 30 US areas, the participants were between roughly 18 and 95 years of age. Participants had their cohort set by participant-reported clinical history. Trimming pared 6 bases from V and 2 bases from J, leaving 14 bases between. The germline CDR1 and CDR2 sequences are LNHDA and SQIVND (reference sequence). The CDR3 contains 15 residues. Material: PBMCs or T cells enriched from blood (not recorded which). The TCR sequence derives from a man in his thirties or forties who had recovered from COVID-19. This sequence joins TRBV19 and TRBJ2-1, with D tentatively TRBD2 (6 bases). The DNA of the CDR3 is TGTGCCAGTAGCAACCGGGACTTCCCCTACAATGAGCAGTTCTTC. It yields the protein CASSNRDFPYNEQFF.